This T cell receptor (beta chain) was identified in a study of cytomegalovirus exposure and HLA in healthy donors. Findings and limits, study-wide: The classifier, whose performance was assessed in both the original and validation cohorts, reportedly diagnosed cytomegalovirus status with high specificity and sensitivity. TCR beta sequences reportedly predicted most subjects' HLA-A and HLA-B alleles accurately.

The PCR employed 60 Vbeta primers together with 13 Jbeta primers. The table came from immunoSEQ multiplex PCR; TCRdb's copy has only in-frame clones and leaves some out. Of about 130,000 clones in the sample, approximately 82% were seen once. There are 17 residues in the CDR3. Per germline, CDR1 SGHDT and CDR2 YYEEEE. The J segment lost 3 bases and the V segment lost 3 bases, leaving 11 bases of the junction unmatched. In the case of this clone: The target antigen is unknown.

The source is a boy between 2 and 15 years old in good health and CMV-seronegative. This sequence joins TRBV5-6 and TRBJ2-7; 11 positions agree with TRBD2. Material for sequencing was PBMCs. The CDR3 nucleotides read TGTGCCAGCAGCTGGTTTAGCGGGAGGGAGTTAAACTACGAGCAGTACGTC. Its translation: CASSWFSGRELNYEQYV.